Presented here are 11 T cell receptor beta chains from one specimen sequenced in a study of long-term antiretroviral therapy in people with HIV. The authors ran the immunoSEQ assay, v3.0, at survey level. The table came from immunoSEQ multiplex PCR; TCRdb's copy has only in-frame clones and leaves some out. Here the sample spans about 35,000 clones, roughly 79% being singletons. Sequenced here: unsorted PBMCs, sampled 3 years after starting antiretroviral therapy. All receptors derive from a man aged 50 to 59 with HIV.

V and J are TRBV27 and TRBJ2-5, with TRBD2 identical over 7 bases. Trimming removed 8 bases from V and 5 bases from J; junction bases left unmatched: 5. The CDR3 is made up of 12 amino acids. Germline V gene data show CDR1 as MNHEY and CDR2 as SMNVEV (reference sequence). The CDR3 DNA reads TGTGCCAGCGGGACTATCGTGGAGACCCAGTACTTC. Translating it yields CASGTIVETQYF.

The chain joins TRBV27 to TRBJ2-7; 9 nucleotides align to TRBD1. The CDR3 length is 14 residues. CDR1 MNHEY and CDR2 SMNVEV come from the germline V gene (reference sequence). J lost 4 bases, V lost 5 bases, and 6 bases had no gene match. CDR3 loop: CASSAPGQGYEQYF. CDR3 bases: TGTGCCAGCAGTGCCCCGGGACAGGGATACGAGCAGTACTTC.

This sequence joins TRBV15 and TRBJ2-6, with a weak D call TRBD2 (7 bases). CDR1 and CDR2 (germline): LNHNV, YYDKDF (reference sequence). The CDR3 covers 18 residues. The germline V and J ends were trimmed by 2 bases and 4 bases, with 18 bases remaining between them. CDR3 bases: TGTGCCACCAGCAGACCATTCCGGGCGGGGGCCGGGGCCAACGTCCTGACTTTC. Its protein is CATSRPFRAGAGANVLTF. Variable domain in full (rest from reference TRBV15 and TRBJ2-6): DAMVIQNPRYQVTQFGKPVTLSCSQTLNHNVMYWYQQKSSQAPKLLFHYYDKDFNNEADTPDNFQSRRPNTSFCFLDIRSPGLGDTAMYLCATSRPFRAGAGANVLTFGAGSRLTVL.

This sequence joins TRBV29-1 and TRBJ2-1, with D perhaps being TRBD1 or TRBD2 (5 bases each). The CDR3 extends over 13 amino acids. The germline gives CDR1 SQVTM, CDR2 ANQGSEA. The V and J ends lost 4 bases and 8 bases respectively, with 15 bases between them. The DNA of the CDR3 is TGCAGCGTTGGCGGGCGTGGGGCGTATGAGCAGTTCTTC. It codes for CSVGGRGAYEQFF.

The rearrangement links TRBV27 to TRBJ2-3; tentatively, D is TRBD1 or TRBD2 (5 bases each). This CDR3 has 17 amino acids. Germline V gene lookup returns CDR1 MNHEY and CDR2 SMNVEV (reference sequence). Trimming cost V 6 bases and J 0 bases, with 19 bases left between them. This chain's CDR3 is CASSPIPGTTSTDTQYF. In nucleotides, the CDR3 is TGTGCCAGCAGCCCTATCCCCGGGACCACCAGCACAGATACGCAGTATTTT.

The V gene is TRBV6-5, the J gene TRBJ1-1; no definite D call. Trimming removed 0 bases at V and 4 bases at J, with 6 bases between. Per germline, CDR1 MNHEY and CDR2 SVGAGI. The CDR3 runs 13 residues. CDR3 protein: CASSYSDSTEAFF. The CDR3 DNA sequence: TGTGCCAGCAGTTACTCTGACTCCACTGAAGCTTTCTTT.

This chain uses TRBV19 with TRBJ1-2, with 7 bases identical to TRBD1. Trimming removed 5 bases from V and 7 bases from J; junction bases left unmatched: 7. In germline, CDR1 is LNHDA, CDR2 SQIVND (reference sequence). The CDR3 is 13 residues long. The CDR3 is CASSFQTGTGYTF. As DNA, the CDR3 is TGTGCCAGTAGTTTCCAGACAGGGACTGGCTACACCTTC.

The chain links TRBV28 to TRBJ2-5; 11 bases line up with TRBD1. The junction had 10 bases not matched to a gene; V was cut back by 6 bases and J by 7 bases. CDR1 and CDR2 from the germline V gene are MDHEN and SYDVKM. The CDR3 is made up of 15 amino acids. CDR3 in DNA: TGTGCCAGCAGCCGAGGACAGGGGGCCCCGGGGACCCAGTACTTC. It is translated as CASSRGQGAPGTQYF.

The chain joins TRBV5-1 to TRBJ1-2; unclear D gene. CDR1 and CDR2 from the germline V gene are SGHRS and YFSETQ. This CDR3 has 14 amino acids. Trimming stripped 0 bases from V and 2 bases from J, with 8 bases between. The CDR3: CASSLAARNYGYTF. The CDR3 nucleotides read TGCGCCAGCAGCTTGGCCGCTAGAAACTATGGCTACACCTTC.

The chain recombines TRBV11-1 with TRBJ1-6; D is ambiguous. Looked up from germline, CDR1 is SGHAT and CDR2 is FQDESV (reference sequence). The V end lost 3 bases, the J end lost 3 bases, and 6 bases lay between the germline ends. The CDR3 runs to 14 residues. CDR3 residues: CASSFRGYNSPLHF. The CDR3, as DNA: TGTGCCAGCAGCTTCCGGGGCTATAATTCACCCCTCCACTTT.

J is TRBJ2-1 and V is TRBV4-1; 14 bases map to TRBD2. The CDR3 length is 17 residues. Germline V lookup: CDR1 MGHRA, CDR2 YSYEKL. J lost 6 bases, V lost 0 bases, and 4 bases had no gene match. CDR3 nucleotide sequence: TGCGCCAGCAGCCAAGACCCGGGACTAGCGGGAGTCAATGAGCAGTTCTTC. Translation: CASSQDPGLAGVNEQFF.